These 24 T cell receptor beta chains came from one sample sequenced in a study of shared clonotypes between healthy human individuals. CD8 cells regarded as naive lacked CD45RO, were positively chosen for CCR7, and omitted terminally differentiated effector memory CD45RA+ cells. The protocol was immunoSEQ multiplex PCR, while the TCRdb copy is restricted to in-frame clones and leaves out a portion. The sample lists around 2.1 million clones, 85% to 95% occurring once. The sample consisted of naive CD8+ T cells from PBMCs. These receptors were taken from a man aged 18 to 30 in good health. Some clones in this sample may be carry-over from other donors' samples.

The V gene is TRBV13, the J gene TRBJ2-7, with 10 bases fitting TRBD1. With V trimmed by 5 bases and J by 7 bases, 17 bases remained unmatched. Germline V gene lookup returns CDR1 PRHDT and CDR2 FYEKMQ (reference sequence). CDR3 length equals 17 residues. The CDR3, as DNA: TGTGCCAGCAGCGGCCTTGGGCGGGACAGGGGTCAGGGGGAGCAGTACTTC. Its translation: CASSGLGRDRGQGEQYF.

The chain employs TRBV28 and TRBJ2-7, with TRBD2 identical over 7 bases. Germline CDR1 is MDHEN and CDR2 is SYDVKM. There are 14 residues in the CDR3. The trim removed 8 bases at V and 2 bases at J, leaving 9 bases unmatched. The CDR3 region is CASSKLGGTYEQYF. CDR3 DNA sequence: TGTGCCAGCTCCAAACTGGGGGGGACCTACGAGCAGTACTTC.

This chain uses TRBV15 with TRBJ2-4; D is unclear. Trimming shortened V by 1 base and J by 2 bases, and 12 bases separated the two germline ends. The CDR3 has 16 amino acids. CDR1 is LNHNV and CDR2 is YYDKDF in the germline V gene (reference sequence). The CDR3 loop is CATSRGFVGSKNIQYF. In nucleotides, the CDR3 is TGTGCCACCAGCAGAGGGTTCGTGGGGTCCAAAAACATTCAGTACTTC.

The CDR3 sequence is CASSPVSTRVSLSEQFF. In DNA, the CDR3 is TGCGCCAGCAGCCCTGTAAGTACTAGAGTATCTCTCAGTGAGCAGTTCTTC. The rearrangement uses TRBV4-1 and TRBJ2-1, with D perhaps matching TRBD2 (5 bases). V was cut by 4 bases and J by 9 bases, with 25 bases left in between. Germline CDR1 is MGHRA and CDR2 is YSYEKL. There are 17 residues in the CDR3.

DNA for the CDR3: TGTGCCAGCAGCTCTCATGCGGGAATCCAAGAGACCCAGTACTTC. This encodes CASSSHAGIQETQYF. J is TRBJ2-5 and V is TRBV11-2; tentative D call: TRBD2 (6 bases). The CDR3 loop spans 15 amino acids. Trimming removed 4 bases at V and 1 base at J, with 13 bases between. Germline CDR1 is SGHAT and CDR2 is FQNNGV.

This chain joins TRBV6-5 and TRBJ1-1, with 9 bases identical to TRBD1. The CDR3 covers 14 residues. CDR1 is MNHEY and CDR2 is SVGAGI in the germline V gene. The junction had 10 bases not matched to a gene; V was cut back by 10 bases and J by 4 bases. For the CDR3, the DNA is TGTGCCACCCTAACAGGGGGCTACGTCACTGAAGCTTTCTTT. Amino acid sequence: CATLTGGYVTEAFF.

The chain employs TRBV6-6 and TRBJ2-5, with D tentatively TRBD1 (6 bases). CDR3 length: 14 residues. Trimming removed 5 bases from V and 1 base from J, with 11 bases in between. Germline V gene lookup returns CDR1 MNHNY and CDR2 SVGAGI (reference sequence). The CDR3 region is CASSLGHLQETQYF. CDR3 DNA sequence: TGTGCCAGCAGTCTGGGACATCTCCAAGAGACCCAGTACTTC.

The V gene is TRBV30, the J gene TRBJ2-1; possibly TRBD2 for D (6 bases). V was cut by 0 bases and J by 5 bases, with 17 bases left in between. The CDR3 length is 16 residues. CDR1 is GTSNPN and CDR2 is SVGIG in the germline V gene (reference sequence). CDR3 sequence (DNA): TGTGCCTGGAGTGTTCGCGGGACGGGAACTCACAATGAGCAGTTCTTC. Translating it yields CAWSVRGTGTHNEQFF.

V usage is TRBV5-5 and J usage is TRBJ2-7; D might be TRBD1 (6 bases). The CDR3 loop spans 15 amino acids. V was cut by 1 base and J by 0 bases, with 11 bases left in between. The germline gives CDR1 SGHKS, CDR2 YYEKEE (reference sequence). CDR3 sequence reads: CASSLSQGSSYEQYF. CDR3 sequence (DNA): TGTGCCAGCAGCTTGTCACAGGGAAGCTCCTACGAGCAGTACTTC.

V is TRBV7-9 and J is TRBJ2-1, with 8 bases lining up with TRBD2. V was pared by 4 bases and J by 6 bases, with 11 bases of the junction left unmatched. This CDR3 is built from 16 residues. The V gene's germline CDR1 is SEHNR and CDR2 FQNEAQ (reference sequence). The CDR3 region is CASSSNERELTNEQFF. The DNA of the CDR3 is TGTGCCAGCAGCTCAAACGAGCGGGAGTTAACCAATGAGCAGTTCTTC.

The chain couples TRBV7-9 to TRBJ2-7; 8 bases agree with TRBD2. The V gene's germline CDR1 is SEHNR and CDR2 FQNEAQ (reference sequence). V was clipped by 5 bases and J by 3 bases; unmatched bases: 9. This CDR3 region has 15 residues. CDR3 protein: CASSGPGLGDYEQYF. The CDR3 nucleotides are TGTGCCAGCAGCGGCCCGGGACTAGGAGACTACGAGCAGTACTTC. Using reference TRBV7-9 and TRBJ2-7 for the parts outside the CDR3, the full variable domain is DTGVSQNPRHKITKRGQNVTFRCDPISEHNRLYWYRQTLGQGPEFLTYFQNEAQLEKSRLLSDRFSAERPKGSFSTLEIQRTEQGDSAMYLCASSGPGLGDYEQYFGPGTRLTVT.

This chain links TRBV28 with TRBJ2-7, with 9 bases aligning to TRBD2. CDR1 is MDHEN, CDR2 SYDVKM, per germline. With V trimmed by 2 bases and J by 2 bases, 1 base remained unmatched. This CDR3 contains 14 residues. The DNA for the CDR3 is TGTGCCAGCAGTTTAGCGGGAGGGCCCTACGAGCAGTACTTC. Protein product: CASSLAGGPYEQYF.

This chain uses TRBV5-1 with TRBJ2-2, with a possible D match to TRBD2 (6 bases). The CDR3 extends over 14 amino acids. V lost 9 bases to trimming and J lost 6 bases, with 18 bases between them. Germline CDR1 is SGHRS and CDR2 is YFSETQ. CDR3 loop: CATRGGGYAGELFF. The CDR3 nucleotides read TGCGCCACCCGGGGAGGAGGGTATGCCGGGGAGCTGTTTTTT.

J is TRBJ1-2 and V is TRBV7-9, with 7 bases fitting TRBD1. J was trimmed by 5 bases and V by 5 bases; bases with no gene match: 17. This CDR3 contains 17 residues. CDR1 is SEHNR and CDR2 is FQNEAQ in the germline V gene (reference sequence). The CDR3 nucleotides read TGTGCCAGCAGCCGAATGCAAACAGGGGAGGGGCAATATGGCTACACCTTC. This encodes CASSRMQTGEGQYGYTF.

The genes are TRBV29-1 and TRBJ2-2; TRBD1 aligns across 9 bases. The V gene end was trimmed by 0 bases and the J gene end by 6 bases; junction bases not matched to a gene: 5. The germline V gene encodes CDR1 SQVTM and CDR2 ANQGSEA. The CDR3 consists of 15 residues. The CDR3 DNA is TGCAGCGTTGAAGAAGGGACAGGGTGGCCCGGGGAGCTGTTTTTT. The encoded protein is CSVEEGTGWPGELFF.

The gene calls are TRBV5-1 and TRBJ1-2; 7 nucleotides line up with TRBD1. With V trimmed by 5 bases and J by 6 bases, 10 bases remained unmatched. CDR3 length: 14 residues. Germline lookup yields CDR1 SGHRS and CDR2 YFSETQ. The CDR3: CASSSRGNSDGYTF. CDR3 nucleotides: TGCGCCAGCAGTTCCAGGGGGAATTCGGATGGCTACACCTTC.

The rearrangement links TRBV2 to TRBJ2-2, with 11 bases aligning to TRBD2. In germline, CDR1 is SNHLY, CDR2 FYNNEI. V was pared by 3 bases and J by 5 bases, with 14 bases of the junction left unmatched. The CDR3 consists of 19 residues. DNA for the CDR3: TGTGCCAGCAGTGACTTGGGGACTAGCGGCTCCGCGAGGACCGGGGAGCTGTTTTTT. As protein: CASSDLGTSGSARTGELFF.

The chain couples TRBV6-5 to TRBJ1-2, with no clear D. The CDR3 sequence is 14 residues long. CDR1 and CDR2 (germline): MNHEY, SVGAGI. Trimming took 1 base from V and 4 from J, leaving 10 bases between them. The CDR3 spells CASSYLPELYGYTF. The CDR3 nucleotides are TGTGCCAGCAGTTACTTGCCCGAGCTCTATGGCTACACCTTC.

The chain links TRBV9 to TRBJ2-7; possibly TRBD2 for D (5 bases). The CDR3 consists of 12 residues. Germline CDR1 and CDR2: SGDLS and YYNGEE. Trimming stripped 3 bases from V and 7 bases from J, with 11 bases between. This CDR3 reads CASSADPGEQYF. CDR3 in DNA: TGTGCCAGCAGCGCGGACCCGGGAGAGCAGTACTTC.

V gene TRBV29-1 combines with J gene TRBJ1-4, with a weak D call TRBD1 (6 bases). CDR1 is SQVTM and CDR2 is ANQGSEA in the germline V gene. This CDR3 comprises 11 residues. With 6 bases removed from V and 10 bases from J, the gap between germline ends came to 12 bases. CDR3 bases: TGCAGCGTCCCAGAGGGGGGAAAACTGTTTTTT. It translates to CSVPEGGKLFF.

V gene TRBV5-1 combines with J gene TRBJ2-1; D may be TRBD2 (5 bases). V was cut by 2 bases and J by 7 bases, with 16 bases left in between. Germline lookup yields CDR1 SGHRS and CDR2 YFSETQ. The CDR3 is 15 amino acids. The CDR3, as DNA: TGCGCCAGCAGCTTCCTAGCCCCCCCTGAGAATGAGCAGTTCTTC. Its protein product is CASSFLAPPENEQFF.

The chain recombines TRBV19 with TRBJ2-7, with D maybe TRBD1 (6 bases). CDR3 length equals 15 residues. V lost 3 bases and J lost 0, with 12 bases in between. CDR1 and CDR2 (germline): LNHDA, SQIVND (reference sequence). This CDR3 reads CASSMRRGSSYEQYF. Written as DNA, the CDR3 is TGTGCCAGTAGTATGCGCAGGGGCTCCTCCTACGAGCAGTACTTC.

The chain recombines TRBV27 with TRBJ2-1; D call uncertain. Germline V gene sequence: CDR1 MNHEY, CDR2 SMNVEV (reference sequence). The CDR3 has 16 amino acids. Trimming pared 5 bases from V and 8 bases from J, leaving 22 bases between. The CDR3 DNA reads as TGTGCCAGCAGTCCCCTACGTGGAGATGGGTTTCATGAGCAGTTCTTC. The encoded protein is CASSPLRGDGFHEQFF.

This clone was counted only a few times. This rearrangement joins TRBV9 to TRBJ1-1; TRBD1 matches at 7 bases. The CDR3 is 14 residues long. Germline values: CDR1 SGDLS, CDR2 YYNGEE. The V gene end was trimmed by 5 bases and the J gene end by 4 bases; junction bases not matched to a gene: 8. The CDR3 sequence is CASRPPDRVTEAFF. DNA for the CDR3: TGTGCCAGCAGACCTCCAGACAGGGTCACTGAAGCTTTCTTT.